Shown below are 2 T cell receptor beta chains from a single sample sequenced in a study of shared clonotypes between healthy human individuals (TCRdb year 2020). Library preparation used the immunoSEQ multiplex PCR assay. The source is immuneACCESS, and TCRdb retained only in-frame sequences with V and J called. Part of the clones is not carried over; for the studies checked, unresolved V genes explain less than half of this, and the remainder is unexplained. This sample is represented by 2 million to 3 million clones; roughly 93% of them were singletons. Clones ranked in the top ten supply about 0.39% of the sample. Sequencing was performed on naive CD4+ T cells from PBMCs. Per the publication, the cell subset or site label means: CD45RA+ positively selected. The receptors originated from a man between 18 and 35 years old in good health. Some clones in this sample may be carry-over from other donors' samples.

This clone has only one observation. The gene calls are TRBV7-2 and TRBJ2-3; maybe TRBD1 (6 bases). V lost 6 bases and J lost 8, with 18 bases in between. Germline CDR1 and CDR2: SGHTA and FQGNSA. The CDR3 loop spans 14 amino acids. CDR3 DNA: TGTGCCAGCAGTACCGACAGGTGGGCGAGTACGCAGTATTTT. It translates to CASSTDRWASTQYF.

The chain carries TRBV18 and TRBJ2-4; 7 nucleotides match TRBD1. The germline V gene encodes CDR1 KGHSH and CDR2 LQKENI. The trim removed 4 bases at V and 5 bases at J, leaving 5 bases unmatched. This CDR3 has 14 residues. The CDR3 region has the DNA TGTGCCAGCTCACGTACAGGGGTCCAAAACATTCAGTACTTC. It codes for CASSRTGVQNIQYF.